The clone carrying this T cell receptor beta chain was detected a few times. As yet, its antigen is unknown. V lost 0 bases and J lost 2, with 13 bases in between. This CDR3 is built from 15 residues. Germline lookup yields CDR1 DFQATT and CDR2 SNEGSKA (reference sequence). TCRdb re-derived calls from the 5' RACE reads in MiXCR, one entry per CDR3 protein. This sample has some 30,000 distinct CDR3 sequences, with 30% found just once. This sample is part of a study of CD8 T cells in ankylosing spondylitis. Broader study findings: Blood from ankylosing spondylitis patients appeared to carry a characteristic roughly 8-variant TCR beta motif.

The TCR sequence derives from a male donor with ankylosing spondylitis. The chain has TRBV20-1 and TRBJ1-1, with unresolved D. Sequenced input: synovial fluid, either unsorted or a sorted T cell fraction (not recorded which). CDR3 region: CSARDRYGDNTEAFF. CDR3 bases: TGCAGTGCTAGAGATAGGTACGGAGATAACACTGAAGCTTTCTTT.